This T cell receptor (beta chain) is drawn from a study of T cell changes during pregnancy in multiple sclerosis. Data came from immunoSEQ multiplex PCR; TCRdb stores just in-frame clones and leaves some out. The sample lists roughly 40,000 clones; about nine tenths were seen once. Unmatched junction bases numbered 8, after V lost 4 bases and J lost 6 bases. The CDR3 contains 14 residues. CDR1 and CDR2 from the germline V gene are SGHRS and YFSETQ. This rearrangement joins TRBV5-1 to TRBJ1-1; TRBD1 matches 8 bases. The sample here was CD4+ T cells from peripheral blood mononuclear cells, taken in the first trimester of pregnancy. This sequence was found in a female donor with multiple sclerosis, enrolled in a pregnancy study. DNA of the CDR3: TGCGCCAGCAGCGCAGGGGGCGGTGTCGCTGAAGCTTTCTTT. Protein sequence: CASSAGGGVAEAFF. Using reference TRBV5-1 and TRBJ1-1 for the parts outside the CDR3, the full variable domain is KAGVTQTPRYLIKTRGQQVTLSCSPISGHRSVSWYQQTPGQGLQFLFEYFSETQRNKGNFPGRFSGRQFSNSRSEMNVSTLELGDSALYLCASSAGGGVAEAFFGQGTRLTVV.